The 4 T cell receptor beta chains presented below share a single source sample, sequenced in a study of blood T cell repertoires in COVID-19. Some clones are missing from TCRdb's copy, which holds only in-frame ones; the method was immunoSEQ multiplex PCR. The top ten hold 0.94% of the sample, which has some 280,000 clones, 89% seen once. The sequencing sample was made of peripheral blood. The origin of the receptors is a woman aged 40-49 years who had recovered from COVID-19.

The chain joins TRBV4-2 to TRBJ1-4; TRBD1 agrees at 9 bases. Looked up from germline, CDR1 is LGHNA and CDR2 is YNFKEQ. The CDR3 loop spans 16 amino acids. Trimming cost V 0 bases and J 7 bases; bases outside gene matches: 6. The CDR3 sequence is CASSQDSGTGSEKLFF. The CDR3, as DNA: TGTGCCAGCAGCCAAGATTCTGGGACAGGGTCTGAAAAACTGTTTTTT.

The table lists this clone with a count of one. The rearrangement uses TRBV7-9 and TRBJ2-5, with a tentative D call TRBD2 (5 bases). V was cut by 2 bases and J by 3 bases, with 16 bases left in between. The CDR3 is 16 residues long. Germline CDR1 SEHNR, CDR2 FQNEAQ (reference sequence). The CDR3 nucleotides read TGTGCCAGCAGCTTATGGTTTAGCGACAATAAAGAGACCCAGTACTTC. This translates into CASSLWFSDNKETQYF.

The chain recombines TRBV28 with TRBJ1-2, with TRBD1 matching 9 bases. This CDR3 is built from 13 residues. The V gene's germline CDR1 is MDHEN and CDR2 SYDVKM. V trimming: 10 bases; J trimming: 4 bases; junction bases outside the gene matches: 7. CDR3 DNA: TGTGCCACCCGGGACAGGGCATTCTATGGCTACACCTTC. Amino acids: CATRDRAFYGYTF.

This rearrangement joins TRBV28 to TRBJ2-3; 14 nucleotides align to TRBD2. This CDR3 region has 15 residues. V was clipped by 8 bases and J by 9 bases; unmatched bases: 10. The germline V gene has CDR1 MDHEN and CDR2 SYDVKM. CDR3 sequence (DNA): TGTGCCAGCGGACCATTGGGACTAGCGGGAGAGACGCAGTATTTT. Its protein is CASGPLGLAGETQYF.